Listed below are T cell receptor beta chains from one sample, sequenced in a study of shared clonotypes between healthy human individuals. Measured with immunoSEQ multiplex PCR; TCRdb has only the in-frame clones, and not every one. The sample contains fewer than 500,000 clones, about 80% of which appear only once. Sequenced: PBMCs. These receptors came from a woman between 40 and 50 years old in good health. Some clones in this sample may be carry-over from other donors' samples. The CDR3 runs from the conserved cysteine through the conserved F or W. The D gene is left open where the match is weak. A clone size is listed for some rows: how often the clone was seen (once, few, many), or a class if it is expanded.

V,D,size,J,CDR3,DNA
TRBV18,TRBD2,NA,TRBJ2-1,CASSPQGLAGDGEQFF,TGTGCCAGCTCACCCCAGGGACTAGCGGGAGATGGTGAGCAGTTCTTC
TRBV29-1,TRBD1,once,TRBJ1-2,CSGGQGAGGYTF,TGCAGCGGCGGACAGGGGGCTGGTGGCTACACCTTC
TRBV27,NA,NA,TRBJ2-1,CASSFRANEQFF,TGTGCCAGCAGTTTCAGGGCCAATGAGCAGTTCTTC
TRBV7-7,TRBD1,NA,TRBJ2-7,CASSPRQGTYEQYF,TGTGCTAGCAGCCCCCGACAGGGGACCTACGAGCAGTACTTC
TRBV6-1,NA,NA,TRBJ2-7,CASAVTGPYEQYF,TGTGCCAGCGCGGTGACAGGTCCCTACGAGCAGTACTTC
TRBV21-1,NA,NA,TRBJ2-1,CASSKPGGVGQFF,TGTGCCAGCAGCAAACCTGGGGGCGTAGGGCAGTTCTTC
TRBV7-2,NA,NA,TRBJ1-5,CASSLGGGPTPQHF,TGTGCCAGCAGCTTAGGGGGGGGCCCCACTCCCCAGCATTTT
TRBV18,TRBD2,few,TRBJ2-2,CASSPETSGTGELFF,TGTGCCAGCTCACCCGAGACTAGCGGAACCGGGGAGCTGTTTTTT
TRBV7-2,NA,NA,TRBJ2-3,CASSLVFQGGTDTQYF,TGTGCCAGCAGCTTAGTTTTCCAGGGTGGCACAGATACGCAGTATTTT
TRBV5-1,TRBD2,NA,TRBJ2-1,CASSLRGGTSEFF,TGCGCCAGCAGCTTGAGAGGGGGGACTAGTGAGTTCTTC
TRBV28,NA,NA,TRBJ2-7,CASSPRRDPLEQYF,TGTGCCAGCTCCCCCAGGCGGGATCCCCTCGAGCAGTACTTC
TRBV30,NA,NA,TRBJ2-1,CAWTPGHLYNEQFF,TGTGCCTGGACTCCGGGACACCTATACAATGAGCAGTTCTTC
TRBV19,NA,NA,TRBJ2-5,CASSSPTNGKSETQYF,TGTGCCAGTAGTTCCCCAACCAACGGGAAAAGTGAGACCCAGTACTTC
TRBV18,TRBD1,NA,TRBJ2-7,CASSGSTGGFGSYEQYF,TGTGCCAGCTCCGGATCGACAGGGGGCTTTGGGTCCTACGAGCAGTACTTC
TRBV18,NA,NA,TRBJ2-7,CASSPGDSSYEQYF,TGTGCCAGCTCACCAGGGGATAGCTCCTACGAGCAGTACTTC
TRBV1,NA,NA,TRBJ2-5,CTSSPRRGASETQYF,TGCACCAGCAGCCCCCGACGGGGGGCGTCAGAGACCCAGTACTTC